This record concerns one T cell receptor (beta chain) sequence. Its antigen is as yet unknown. The sample originates from a study of CD8 T cells in ankylosing spondylitis. Trimming cost V 3 bases and J 4 bases, with 13 bases left between them. The CDR3 totals 15 residues. As the method for making TCR beta libraries, quantitative 5'-RACE with molecular barcodes was used. MiXCR was run by TCRdb on the 5' RACE reads, yielding one entry per CDR3 protein. The table has 350,000 to 550,000 distinct CDR3 sequences, roughly 25% seen once; the top ten hold under 0.9%. Study-level findings and limits: Matched ankylosing spondylitis synovial fluid reportedly contained a significantly enriched population of disease-linked clones. Disease-linked clones displayed a CD8+ phenotype and appeared relatively rarely in peripheral blood. In ankylosing spondylitis blood, a motif of seven or eight highly homologous TCR beta variants appeared characteristic.

The TCR originated in a male donor with ankylosing spondylitis. This rearrangement joins TRBV12-3 or TRBV12-4 to TRBJ2-1; D might be TRBD2 (6 bases). Sequenced material: blood, either unsorted or a sorted T cell fraction (not recorded which). Here the CDR3 reads CASSFTAGKYNEQFF. DNA of the CDR3: TGTGCCAGCAGTTTTACGGCGGGAAAGTACAATGAGCAGTTCTTC.